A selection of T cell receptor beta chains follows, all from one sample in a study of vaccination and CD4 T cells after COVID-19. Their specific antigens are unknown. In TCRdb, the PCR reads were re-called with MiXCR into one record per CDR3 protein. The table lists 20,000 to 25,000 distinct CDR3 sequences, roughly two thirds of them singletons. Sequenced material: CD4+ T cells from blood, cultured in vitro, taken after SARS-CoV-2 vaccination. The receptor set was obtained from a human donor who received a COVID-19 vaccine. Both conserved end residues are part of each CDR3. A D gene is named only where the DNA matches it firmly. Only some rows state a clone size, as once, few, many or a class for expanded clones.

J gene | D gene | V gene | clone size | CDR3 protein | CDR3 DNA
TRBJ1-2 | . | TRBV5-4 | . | CASRAIAGPYGYTF | TGTGCCAGCAGAGCCATTGCGGGGCCCTATGGCTACACCTTC
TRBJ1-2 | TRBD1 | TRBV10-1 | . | CASSRTGTDYGYTF | TGCGCCAGCAGCCGAACCGGGACAGACTATGGCTACACCTTC
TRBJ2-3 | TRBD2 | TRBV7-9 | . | CASSPPTSGGGLSTDTQYF | TGTGCCAGCAGCCCTCCGACTAGCGGGGGGGGCTTAAGCACAGATACGCAGTATTTT
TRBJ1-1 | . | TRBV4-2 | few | CASSQDSRNTEAFF | TGTGCCAGCAGCCAAGATAGTAGGAACACTGAAGCTTTCTTT
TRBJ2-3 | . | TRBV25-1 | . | CASSEPPPGVPSSTDTQYF | TGTGCCAGCAGTGAACCCCCTCCAGGAGTCCCTTCGAGCACAGATACGCAGTATTTT
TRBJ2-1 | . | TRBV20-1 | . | CSVPRGRGADNEQFF | TGCAGTGTCCCCAGAGGCCGGGGGGCTGACAATGAGCAGTTCTTC
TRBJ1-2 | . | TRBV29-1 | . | CSASYLSYGYTF | TGCAGCGCAAGTTATCTTTCCTATGGCTACACCTTC
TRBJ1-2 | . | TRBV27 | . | CASRDSGGFYGYTF | TGTGCCAGCAGGGACTCGGGGGGCTTCTATGGCTACACCTTC
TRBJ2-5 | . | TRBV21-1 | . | CASSSRGTEKETQYF | TGTGCCAGCAGCAGCCGCGGGACAGAGAAAGAGACCCAGTACTTC
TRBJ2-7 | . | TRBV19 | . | CASSIRGDLSSYEQYF | TGTGCCAGTAGTATAAGGGGCGATCTAAGCTCCTACGAGCAGTACTTC
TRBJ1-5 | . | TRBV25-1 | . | CASSEEGLGNQPQHF | TGTGCCAGCAGTGAAGAGGGGCTCGGGAATCAGCCCCAGCATTTT
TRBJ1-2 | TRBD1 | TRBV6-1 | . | CASTTGQGLSDGYTF | TGTGCCAGCACCACCGGACAGGGTTTAAGTGATGGCTACACCTTC
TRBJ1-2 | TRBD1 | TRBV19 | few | CASSSGQGLNYGYTF | TGTGCCAGTAGTTCAGGACAGGGGCTCAACTATGGCTACACCTTC
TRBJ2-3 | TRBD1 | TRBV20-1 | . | CSARQGWTDTQYF | TGCAGTGCCCGACAGGGCTGGACAGATACGCAGTATTTT
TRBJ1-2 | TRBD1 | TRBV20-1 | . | CSIKRQGSGGYTF | TGCAGTATCAAACGACAGGGATCGGGTGGCTACACCTTC
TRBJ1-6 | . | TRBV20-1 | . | CSAGEGGTGRSPLHF | TGCAGTGCCGGTGAGGGTGGGACGGGGCGCTCACCCCTCCACTTT
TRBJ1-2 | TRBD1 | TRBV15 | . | CATSRDLQGANYGYTF | TGTGCCACCAGCAGAGATCTCCAGGGGGCAAACTATGGCTACACCTTC
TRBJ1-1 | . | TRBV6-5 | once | CASSYSGGYSRTWGMNTEAFF | TGTGCCAGCAGTTACTCTGGGGGATACAGTCGCACCTGGGGCATGAACACTGAAGCTTTCTTT
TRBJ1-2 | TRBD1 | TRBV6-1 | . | CASRWTGGRGNYGYTF | TGTGCCAGCAGATGGACAGGGGGTAGGGGGAACTATGGCTACACCTTC
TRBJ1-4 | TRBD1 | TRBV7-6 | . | CASRSSGQGVLSNEKLFF | TGTGCCAGCAGGTCTTCGGGACAGGGAGTTCTTTCTAATGAAAAACTGTTTTTT
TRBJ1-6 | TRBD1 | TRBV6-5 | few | CASSYSSGQVNSPLHF | TGTGCCAGCAGTTACTCGTCGGGACAGGTCAATTCACCCCTCCACTTT
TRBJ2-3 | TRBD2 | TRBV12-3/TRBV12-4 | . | CASSLLAGGIGTQYF | TGTGCCAGCAGTCTACTAGCGGGGGGAATCGGTACGCAGTATTTT
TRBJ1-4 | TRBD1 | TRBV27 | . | CASSLTGGYEKLFF | TGTGCCAGCAGTTTGACAGGGGGCTATGAAAAACTGTTTTTT
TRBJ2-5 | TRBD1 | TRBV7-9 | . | CASSLAGGEETQYF | TGTGCCAGCAGCTTAGCAGGGGGCGAAGAGACCCAGTACTTC
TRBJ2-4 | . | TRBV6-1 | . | CASSEAWGNLLAKNIQYF | TGTGCCAGCAGTGAAGCCTGGGGGAACCTTCTAGCCAAAAACATTCAGTACTTC
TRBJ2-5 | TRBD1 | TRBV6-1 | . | CASILLPDRLEEPQYF | TGTGCCAGCATCCTACTGCCGGACAGGCTCGAAGAGCCCCAGTACTTC
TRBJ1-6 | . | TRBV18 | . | CASSLTSSYNSPLHF | TGTGCCAGCTCACTGACGAGCTCCTATAATTCACCCCTCCACTTT
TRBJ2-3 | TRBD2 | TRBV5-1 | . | CASSSGTSGKLDTQYF | TGCGCCAGCAGCTCCGGGACTAGCGGAAAATTAGATACGCAGTATTTT
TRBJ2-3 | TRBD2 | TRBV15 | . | CATSIIAGALTDTQYF | TGTGCCACCAGCATTATAGCGGGGGCCCTCACAGATACGCAGTATTTT
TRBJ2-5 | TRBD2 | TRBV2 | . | CASSQGLAAIQETQYF | TGTGCCAGCAGTCAGGGACTAGCGGCAATACAAGAGACCCAGTACTTC
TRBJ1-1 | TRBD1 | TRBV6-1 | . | CASTSRGSTEAFF | TGTGCCAGCACCTCCAGGGGGTCCACTGAAGCTTTCTTT
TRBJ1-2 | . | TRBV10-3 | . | CAIRGSSANYGYTF | TGTGCCATCAGAGGGTCTTCCGCTAACTATGGCTACACCTTC
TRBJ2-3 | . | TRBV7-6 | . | CASSPGLGRNIADTQYF | TGTGCCAGCAGCCCAGGGCTAGGGAGAAACATCGCAGATACGCAGTATTTT
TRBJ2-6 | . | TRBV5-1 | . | CASSFSVGGANVLTF | TGCGCCAGCAGCTTTTCAGTAGGCGGGGCCAACGTCCTGACTTTC
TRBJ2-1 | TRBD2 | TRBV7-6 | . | CASSQLATSYNEQFF | TGTGCCAGCAGTCAACTAGCGACCTCCTACAATGAGCAGTTCTTC
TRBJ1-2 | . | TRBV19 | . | CASSITGVANYGYTF | TGTGCCAGTAGTATAACGGGGGTGGCTAACTATGGCTACACCTTC
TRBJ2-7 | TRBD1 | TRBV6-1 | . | CASSERGQRSYEQYF | TGTGCCAGCAGTGAAAGGGGACAGAGATCCTACGAGCAGTACTTC
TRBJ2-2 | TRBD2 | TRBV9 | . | CASSAGTSGTGELFF | TGTGCCAGCAGCGCGGGGACTAGCGGCACCGGGGAGCTGTTTTTT
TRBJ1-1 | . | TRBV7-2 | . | CASSLRLRDSTEAFF | TGTGCCAGCAGCTTACGACTCAGGGATAGCACTGAAGCTTTCTTT
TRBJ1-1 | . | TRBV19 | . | CATEGRNTEAFF | TGTGCCACAGAGGGACGGAACACTGAAGCTTTCTTT
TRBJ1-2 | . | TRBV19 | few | CASSNPSRAYGYTF | TGTGCCAGTAGTAACCCGAGCAGGGCCTATGGCTACACCTTC
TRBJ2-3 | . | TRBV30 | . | CASFRGSDTQYF | TGTGCCTCCTTTCGGGGATCCGATACGCAGTATTTT
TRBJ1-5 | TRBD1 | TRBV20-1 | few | CSARRQGNVQPQHF | TGCAGTGCTAGACGACAGGGGAATGTTCAGCCCCAGCATTTT
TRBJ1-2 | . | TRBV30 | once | CAWRHPGGEGGYGYTF | TGTGCCTGGAGGCACCCTGGGGGGGAAGGTGGCTATGGCTACACCTTC
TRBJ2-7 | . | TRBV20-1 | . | CSASQQGDSYEQYF | TGCAGTGCTAGCCAACAGGGCGACTCCTACGAGCAGTACTTC
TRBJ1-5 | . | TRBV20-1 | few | CSASGLRGSNQPQHF | TGCAGTGCCAGCGGACTTCGGGGTAGCAATCAGCCCCAGCATTTT
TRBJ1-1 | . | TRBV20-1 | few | CSASGGNSNTEAFF | TGCAGTGCTAGCGGTGGCAACTCGAACACTGAAGCTTTCTTT
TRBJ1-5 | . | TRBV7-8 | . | CASSFRANQPQHF | TGTGCCAGCAGCTTCAGGGCCAATCAGCCCCAGCATTTT
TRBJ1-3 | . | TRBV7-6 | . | CASRTAGNTIYF | TGTGCCAGCAGAACGGCCGGAAACACCATATATTTT
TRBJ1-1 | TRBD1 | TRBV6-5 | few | CASSYSGQGAVDTEAFF | TGTGCCAGCAGTTACTCCGGACAGGGGGCGGTAGACACTGAAGCTTTCTTT
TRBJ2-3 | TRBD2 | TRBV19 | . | CASSIEVPGLAGGLDTQYF | TGTGCCAGTAGTATAGAGGTCCCGGGACTAGCGGGGGGCCTAGATACGCAGTATTTT
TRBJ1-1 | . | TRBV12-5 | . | CASAPESTEAFF | TGTGCTAGTGCTCCTGAGAGCACTGAAGCTTTCTTT
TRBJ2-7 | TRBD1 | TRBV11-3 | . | CASSLQTGAYEQYF | TGTGCCAGCAGCCTACAGACAGGGGCCTACGAGCAGTACTTC
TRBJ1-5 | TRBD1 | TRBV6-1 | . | CASRETGTRNQPQHF | TGTGCCAGCAGGGAGACAGGGACGAGGAATCAGCCCCAGCATTTT
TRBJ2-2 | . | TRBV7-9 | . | CASSLVPGFTGELFF | TGTGCCAGCAGCTTAGTCCCTGGCTTCACCGGGGAGCTGTTTTTT
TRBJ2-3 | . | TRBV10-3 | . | CATGLSTDTQYF | TGTGCCACGGGGCTAAGCACAGATACGCAGTATTTT
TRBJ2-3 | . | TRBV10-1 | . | CASSGSTDTQYF | TGCGCCAGCAGCGGGAGCACAGATACGCAGTATTTT
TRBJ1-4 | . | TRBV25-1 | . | CASVRGGGKLFF | TGTGCCAGCGTCAGGGGAGGCGGAAAACTGTTTTTT
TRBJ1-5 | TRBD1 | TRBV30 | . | CAWSSGTGVQPQHF | TGTGCCTGGAGCTCCGGGACAGGGGTTCAGCCCCAGCATTTT
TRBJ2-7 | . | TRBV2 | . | CASSGQVSYEQYF | TGTGCCAGCAGTGGACAGGTATCCTACGAGCAGTACTTC